The next 10 T cell receptor beta chains were all read from a single sample in a study of T cell changes during pregnancy in multiple sclerosis (dated by TCRdb to 2018 to 2020). Library creation used the immunoSEQ multiplex PCR assay. The table comes from immuneACCESS by way of TCRdb, which keeps in-frame sequences with V and J called. Part of the clones is missing from these tables; in studies checked, under half for an unresolved V gene and the rest for unknown reasons. The sample data list around 39,000 clones, and about nine tenths of these were observed just once. The top ten constitute 26% of the sample. Sequencing used CD8+ T cells from peripheral blood mononuclear cells, obtained before pregnancy. The receptors stem from a female donor with multiple sclerosis, enrolled in a pregnancy study.

The chain has TRBV13 and TRBJ2-7, with TRBD2 matching 8 bases. Germline assignment: CDR1 PRHDT and CDR2 FYEKMQ (reference sequence). J gave up 3 bases and V 0 bases, and 1 base lay outside the gene matches. The CDR3 totals 14 residues. The CDR3 sequence is CASSLGGRGYEQYF. CDR3 DNA: TGTGCCAGCAGCTTAGGCGGGAGGGGCTACGAGCAGTACTTC.

V gene TRBV7-9 combines with J gene TRBJ2-1; maybe TRBD2 (5 bases). CDR3 length: 13 residues. Germline V lookup: CDR1 SEHNR, CDR2 FQNEAQ (reference sequence). V lost 6 bases and J 7 bases, leaving 13 bases between the germline ends. CDR3 sequence (DNA): TGTGCCAGCAGGCCTCCAGGCGGGAATGAGCAGTTCTTC. It encodes CASRPPGGNEQFF. The entire variable domain, with the rest obtained from reference TRBV7-9 and TRBJ2-1, is as follows: DTGVSQNPRHKITKRGQNVTFRCDPISEHNRLYWYRQTLGQGPEFLTYFQNEAQLEKSRLLSDRFSAERPKGSFSTLEIQRTEQGDSAMYLCASRPPGGNEQFFGPGTRLTVL.

V gene TRBV2 combines with J gene TRBJ2-5; D is possibly TRBD1 (5 bases). Per the germline V gene, CDR1 is SNHLY and CDR2 is FYNNEI. Between the trimmed V and J ends, which lost 6 bases and 3 bases, there was a span of 11 bases. This CDR3 is built from 13 residues. The CDR3 DNA reads TGTGCCAGCAGGGGGCTGCTTAAAGAGACCCAGTACTTC. Residues: CASRGLLKETQYF.

This clone was recorded once. The J gene is TRBJ1-2, the V gene TRBV9, with TRBD1 matching 7 bases. Trimming took 4 bases from V and 0 from J; bases not matched to a gene: 9. The CDR3 has 16 residues. Per the germline V gene, CDR1 is SGDLS and CDR2 is YYNGEE. The CDR3 region has the DNA TGTGCCAGCAGCCTACGGGACAGACCGACTAACTATGGCTACACCTTC. Translated, it gives CASSLRDRPTNYGYTF.

This chain uses TRBV15 with TRBJ1-4; D unresolved. V dropped 4 bases and J dropped 4 bases, with 16 bases sitting between them. Germline CDR1 reads LNHNV; CDR2 reads YYDKDF (reference sequence). This CDR3 has 16 amino acids. The CDR3 nucleotides read TGTGCCACCAGCACGTTAGAGGCAGCCTTTAATGAAAAACTGTTTTTT. Its protein product is CATSTLEAAFNEKLFF. Looking up the rest from reference TRBV15 and TRBJ1-4 gives the full variable domain: DAMVIQNPRYQVTQFGKPVTLSCSQTLNHNVMYWYQQKSSQAPKLLFHYYDKDFNNEADTPDNFQSRRPNTSFCFLDIRSPGLGDTAMYLCATSTLEAAFNEKLFFGSGTQLSVL.

The chain uses TRBV9 and TRBJ2-5; 8 bases are shared with TRBD2. This CDR3 is 15 amino acids long. Germline trimming cut 2 bases from V and 2 bases from J; bases unmatched to any gene: 5. Germline V gene data show CDR1 as SGDLS and CDR2 as YYNGEE. The CDR3 sequence: CASSVSAGGQETQYF. The CDR3 DNA follows: TGTGCCAGCAGCGTGTCTGCGGGGGGACAAGAGACCCAGTACTTC.

The rearrangement joins TRBV4-2 to TRBJ2-3, with D tentatively TRBD2 (5 bases). V was pared by 3 bases and J by 4 bases, with 14 bases between. This CDR3 has 15 residues. Germline V gene data show CDR1 as LGHNA and CDR2 as YNFKEQ. The CDR3 region is CASSHSPGWADTQYF. In nucleotides, the CDR3 is TGTGCCAGCAGCCACAGCCCGGGGTGGGCAGATACGCAGTATTTT.

CDR3 protein: CASSPVAGSSYNEQFF. Written as DNA, the CDR3 is TGTGCCAGCAGCCCAGTAGCGGGGTCTTCTTACAATGAGCAGTTCTTC. This rearrangement joins TRBV2 to TRBJ2-1; TRBD2 matches at 8 bases. J lost 4 bases, V lost 6 bases, and 11 bases had no gene match. Germline V gene sequence: CDR1 SNHLY, CDR2 FYNNEI. CDR3 size: 16 residues.

This clone was observed once. The chain is built from TRBV28 and TRBJ2-6; 7 nucleotides line up with TRBD1. Per germline, CDR1 MDHEN and CDR2 SYDVKM. The CDR3 totals 18 residues. V lost 5 bases and J lost 3; bases outside the gene matches: 13. Here the CDR3 DNA reads TGTGCCAGCAGTGCCTTCGGGACAGCGAAGGATGGGGCCAACGTCCTGACTTTC. Amino acids: CASSAFGTAKDGANVLTF.

This clone is a singleton in its sample. This sequence joins TRBV5-1 and TRBJ1-2, with D possibly TRBD1 on 6 matching bases. The CDR3 is 15 residues long. In germline, CDR1 is SGHRS, CDR2 YFSETQ. Trimming cost V 3 bases and J 8 bases, with 20 bases left between them. DNA for the CDR3: TGCGCCAGCAGCTCCCAGGGGCCGACGTTGTTGGGCTACACCTTC. Amino acids: CASSSQGPTLLGYTF.